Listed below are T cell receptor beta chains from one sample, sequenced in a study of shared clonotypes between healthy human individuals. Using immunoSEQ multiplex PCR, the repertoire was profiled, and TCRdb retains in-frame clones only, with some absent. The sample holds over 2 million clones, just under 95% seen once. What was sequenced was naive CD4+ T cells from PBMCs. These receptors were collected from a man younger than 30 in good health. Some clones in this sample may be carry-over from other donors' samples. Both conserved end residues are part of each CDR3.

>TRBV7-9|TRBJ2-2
CASSLARGRTTGELFF
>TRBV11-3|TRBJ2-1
CASSLDSYNEQFF
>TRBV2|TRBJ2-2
CASSVWAGDPGGELFF
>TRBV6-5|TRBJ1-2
CAVSRRDYGYTF
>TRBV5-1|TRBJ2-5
CASSRGQHKETQYF
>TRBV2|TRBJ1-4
CASTGQGAPNEKLFF
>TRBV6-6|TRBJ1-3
CASSYSGRQGTIYF
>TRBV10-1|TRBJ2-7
CASSEGGGYEQYF
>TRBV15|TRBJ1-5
CATSRVFSGSNQPQHF
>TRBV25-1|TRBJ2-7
CASSATGTGGFRYF
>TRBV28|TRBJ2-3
CASSLYSPSTDTQYF
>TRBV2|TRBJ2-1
CASRPRPLLAGSTGLYNEQFF
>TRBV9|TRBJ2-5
CASSEGLAGYQETQYF
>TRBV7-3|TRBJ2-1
CASSTPGGWNEQFF
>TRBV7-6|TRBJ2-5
CASSPQVWETQYF
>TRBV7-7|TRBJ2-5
CASSLGSRGETQYF
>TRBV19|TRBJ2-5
CASSPREGETQYF
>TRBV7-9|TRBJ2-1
CASSQSSGGEQFF
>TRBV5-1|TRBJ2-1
CASSLEAYNEQFF
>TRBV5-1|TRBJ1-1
CASSLVSTNTEAFF
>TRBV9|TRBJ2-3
CASSVGVPSTDTQYF
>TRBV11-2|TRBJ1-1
CASSLVSRLNTEAFF
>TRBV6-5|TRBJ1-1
CASSIVNRNTEAFF
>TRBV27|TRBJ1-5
CASRQVINQPQHF
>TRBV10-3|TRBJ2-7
CATSGSSYEQYF
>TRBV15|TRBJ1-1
CATSRGGGRTEAFF
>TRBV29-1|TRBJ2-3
CSVVKGAPTDTQYF
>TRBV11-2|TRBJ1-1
CASSLVVATEAFF
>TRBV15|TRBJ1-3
CATSSAKTGSGNTIYF
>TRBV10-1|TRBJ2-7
CASSVWLAGAYEQYF
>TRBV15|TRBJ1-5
CATSREAPFNNQPQHF
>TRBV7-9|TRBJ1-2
CASSLPGGSGYTF
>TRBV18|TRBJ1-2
CASSPETVNYGYTF
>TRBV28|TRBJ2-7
CASSLYSKSYEQYF
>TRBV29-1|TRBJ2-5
CSVEAGWGRGSSETQYF
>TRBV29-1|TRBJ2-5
CSVEGGRGTRETQYF
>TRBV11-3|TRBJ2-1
CASSKGGQGNNEQFF